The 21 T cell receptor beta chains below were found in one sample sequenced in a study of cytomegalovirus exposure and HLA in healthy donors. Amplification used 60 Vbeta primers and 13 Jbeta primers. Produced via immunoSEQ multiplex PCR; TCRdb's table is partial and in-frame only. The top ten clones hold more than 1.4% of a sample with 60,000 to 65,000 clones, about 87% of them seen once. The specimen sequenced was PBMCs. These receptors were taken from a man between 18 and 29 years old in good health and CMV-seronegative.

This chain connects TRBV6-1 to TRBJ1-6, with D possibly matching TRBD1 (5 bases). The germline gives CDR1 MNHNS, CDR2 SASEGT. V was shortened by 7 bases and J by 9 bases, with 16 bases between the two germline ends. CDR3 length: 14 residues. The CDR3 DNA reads TGTGCCAGCAATCTGGCAGGGAAGAGTTCACCCCTCCACTTT. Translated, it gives CASNLAGKSSPLHF.

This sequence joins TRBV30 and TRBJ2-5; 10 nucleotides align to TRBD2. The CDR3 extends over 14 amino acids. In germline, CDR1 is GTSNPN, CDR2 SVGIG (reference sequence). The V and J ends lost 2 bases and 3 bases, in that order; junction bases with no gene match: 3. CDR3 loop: CAWSTGLAEETQYF. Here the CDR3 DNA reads TGTGCCTGGAGTACCGGACTAGCGGAAGAGACCCAGTACTTC.

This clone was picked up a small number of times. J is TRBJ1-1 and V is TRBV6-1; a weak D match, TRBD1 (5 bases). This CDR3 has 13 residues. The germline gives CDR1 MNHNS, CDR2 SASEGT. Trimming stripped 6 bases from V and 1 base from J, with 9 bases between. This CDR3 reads CASRGPGNTEAFF. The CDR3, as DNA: TGTGCCAGCAGGGGGCCAGGGAACACTGAAGCTTTCTTT.

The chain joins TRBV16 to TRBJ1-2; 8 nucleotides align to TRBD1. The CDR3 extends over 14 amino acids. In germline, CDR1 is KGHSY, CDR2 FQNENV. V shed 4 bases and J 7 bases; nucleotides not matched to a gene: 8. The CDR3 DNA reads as TGTGCCAGCAGCCTCCCCTTCGGACAGGGTGGCTACACCTTC. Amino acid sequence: CASSLPFGQGGYTF.

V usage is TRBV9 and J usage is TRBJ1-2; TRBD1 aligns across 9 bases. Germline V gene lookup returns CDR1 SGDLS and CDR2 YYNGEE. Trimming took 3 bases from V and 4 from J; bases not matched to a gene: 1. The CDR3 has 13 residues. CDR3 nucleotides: TGTGCCAGCAGCGAGGGACAGGGCTATGGCTACACCTTC. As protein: CASSEGQGYGYTF.

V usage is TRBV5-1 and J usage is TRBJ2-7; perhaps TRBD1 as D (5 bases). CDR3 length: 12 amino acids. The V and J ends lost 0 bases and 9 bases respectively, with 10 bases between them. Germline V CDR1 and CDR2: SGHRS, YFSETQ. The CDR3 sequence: CASSLEGAAQYF. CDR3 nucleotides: TGCGCCAGCAGCTTGGAAGGGGCAGCGCAGTACTTC.

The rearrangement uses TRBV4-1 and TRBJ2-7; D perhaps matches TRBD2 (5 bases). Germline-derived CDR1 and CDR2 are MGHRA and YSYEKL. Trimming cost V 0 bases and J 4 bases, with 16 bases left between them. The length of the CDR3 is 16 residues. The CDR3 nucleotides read TGCGCCAGCAGCCAAGATCGTAACCGGGGTGGGTACGAGCAGTACTTC. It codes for CASSQDRNRGGYEQYF.

The CDR3 bases are TGTGCCAGCAGTGTTTTAGCTCTCGAGCAGTACTTC. Translating it yields CASSVLALEQYF. V gene TRBV2 combines with J gene TRBJ2-7; D is unresolved. Trimming removed 4 bases from V and 6 bases from J, with 10 bases in between. CDR1 is SNHLY and CDR2 is FYNNEI in the germline V gene. CDR3 length: 12 residues. Filled out from reference TRBV2 and TRBJ2-7, the complete variable domain reads EPEVTQTPSHQVTQMGQEVILRCVPISNHLYFYWYRQILGQKVEFLVSFYNNEISEKSEIFDDQFSVERPDGSNFTLKIRSTKLEDSAMYFCASSVLALEQYFGPGTRLTVT.

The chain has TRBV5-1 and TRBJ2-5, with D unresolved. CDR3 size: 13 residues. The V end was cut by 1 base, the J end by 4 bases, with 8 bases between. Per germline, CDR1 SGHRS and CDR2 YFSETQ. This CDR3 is CASSLSTGETQYF. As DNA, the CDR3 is TGCGCCAGCAGCTTGAGCACCGGAGAGACCCAGTACTTC.

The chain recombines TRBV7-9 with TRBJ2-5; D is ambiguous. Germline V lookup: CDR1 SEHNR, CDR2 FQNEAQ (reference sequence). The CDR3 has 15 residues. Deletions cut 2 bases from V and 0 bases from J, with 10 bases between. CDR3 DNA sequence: TGTGCCAGCAGCTTACTACTCGTTGACCAAGAGACCCAGTACTTC. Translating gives CASSLLLVDQETQYF.

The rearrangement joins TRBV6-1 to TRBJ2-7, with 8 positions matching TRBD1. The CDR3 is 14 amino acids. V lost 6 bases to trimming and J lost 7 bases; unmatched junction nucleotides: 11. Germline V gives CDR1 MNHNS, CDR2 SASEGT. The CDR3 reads CASSLQGADYEQYF. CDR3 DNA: TGTGCCAGCAGCCTCCAGGGGGCGGATTATGAGCAGTACTTC.

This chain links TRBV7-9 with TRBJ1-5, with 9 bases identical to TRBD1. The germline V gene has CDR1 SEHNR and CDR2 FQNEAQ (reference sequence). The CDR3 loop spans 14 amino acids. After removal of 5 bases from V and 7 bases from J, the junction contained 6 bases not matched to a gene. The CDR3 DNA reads TGTGCCAGCAGCGCCGGGACAGGGAAACAGCCCCAGCATTTT. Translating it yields CASSAGTGKQPQHF.

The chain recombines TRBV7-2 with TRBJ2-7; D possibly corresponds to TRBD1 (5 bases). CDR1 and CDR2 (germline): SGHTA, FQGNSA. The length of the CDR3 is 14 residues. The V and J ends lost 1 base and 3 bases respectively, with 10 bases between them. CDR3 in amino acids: CASSLEQGFYEQYF. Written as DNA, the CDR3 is TGTGCCAGCAGCTTAGAGCAGGGATTCTACGAGCAGTACTTC. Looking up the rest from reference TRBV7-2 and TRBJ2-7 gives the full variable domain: GAGVSQSPSNKVTEKGKDVELRCDPISGHTALYWYRQSLGQGLEFLIYFQGNSAPDKSGLPSDRFSAERTGGSVSTLTIQRTQQEDSAVYLCASSLEQGFYEQYFGPGTRLTVT.

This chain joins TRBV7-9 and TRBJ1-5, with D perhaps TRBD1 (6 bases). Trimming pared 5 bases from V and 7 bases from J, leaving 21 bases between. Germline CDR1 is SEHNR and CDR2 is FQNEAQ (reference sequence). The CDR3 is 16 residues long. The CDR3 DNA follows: TGTGCCAGCAGCGATGCTGGGTCAGGGGTAGGGCAGCCCCAGCATTTT. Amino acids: CASSDAGSGVGQPQHF.

CDR3 sequence: CASSDRQDSNQPQHF. DNA for the CDR3: TGTGCCAGCAGTGATCGACAGGATAGCAATCAGCCCCAGCATTTT. The gene calls are TRBV2 and TRBJ1-5, with D possibly TRBD1 on 6 matching bases. The CDR3 runs 15 residues. Trimming removed 3 bases at V and 0 bases at J, with 9 bases between. Germline CDR1 and CDR2: SNHLY and FYNNEI.

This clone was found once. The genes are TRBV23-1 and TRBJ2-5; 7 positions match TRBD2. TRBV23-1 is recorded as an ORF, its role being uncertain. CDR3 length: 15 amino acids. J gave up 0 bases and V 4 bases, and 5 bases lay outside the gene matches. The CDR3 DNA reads TGCGCCAGCAGTCGGGGAGGGGCGTACCAAGAGACCCAGTACTTC. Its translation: CASSRGGAYQETQYF.

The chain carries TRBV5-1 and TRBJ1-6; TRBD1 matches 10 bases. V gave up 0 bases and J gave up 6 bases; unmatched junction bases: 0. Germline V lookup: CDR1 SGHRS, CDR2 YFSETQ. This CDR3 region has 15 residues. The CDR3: CASSLGTGGNSPLHF. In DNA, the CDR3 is TGCGCCAGCAGCTTGGGGACAGGGGGTAATTCACCCCTCCACTTT. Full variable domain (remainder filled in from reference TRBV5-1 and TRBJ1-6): KAGVTQTPRYLIKTRGQQVTLSCSPISGHRSVSWYQQTPGQGLQFLFEYFSETQRNKGNFPGRFSGRQFSNSRSEMNVSTLELGDSALYLCASSLGTGGNSPLHFGNGTRLTVT.

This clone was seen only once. CDR3 DNA: TGTGCCAGCAGCTTAGGTCAGGGGGCTCAGCCCCAGCATTTT. Translation gives CASSLGQGAQPQHF. J is TRBJ1-5 and V is TRBV7-8, with 8 bases fitting TRBD1. Per the germline V gene, CDR1 is SGHVS and CDR2 is FQNEAQ. The V and J ends lost 1 base and 6 bases, in that order; junction bases with no gene match: 2. The CDR3 has 14 residues.

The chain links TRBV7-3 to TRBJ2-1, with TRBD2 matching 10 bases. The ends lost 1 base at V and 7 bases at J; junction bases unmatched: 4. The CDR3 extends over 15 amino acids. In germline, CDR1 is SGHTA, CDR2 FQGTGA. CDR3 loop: CASSLITAGGNEQFF. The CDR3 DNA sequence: TGTGCCAGCAGCTTAATCACAGCGGGGGGGAATGAGCAGTTCTTC.

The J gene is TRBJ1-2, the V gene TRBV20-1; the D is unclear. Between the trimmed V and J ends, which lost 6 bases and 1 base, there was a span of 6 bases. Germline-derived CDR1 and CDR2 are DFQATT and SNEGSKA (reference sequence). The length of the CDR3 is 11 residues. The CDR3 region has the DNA TGCAGTGCCAGCGATAACTATGGCTACACCTTC. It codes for CSASDNYGYTF.

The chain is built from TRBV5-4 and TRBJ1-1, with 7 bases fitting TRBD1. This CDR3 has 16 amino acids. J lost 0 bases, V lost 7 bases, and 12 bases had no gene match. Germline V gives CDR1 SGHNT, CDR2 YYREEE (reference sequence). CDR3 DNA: TGTGCCAGCGTCAAATCCGGGACAGAACTGAACACTGAAGCTTTCTTT. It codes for CASVKSGTELNTEAFF.